These 8 T cell receptor beta chains were all obtained from the same sample, sequenced in a study of T cell responses to AZD1222 COVID-19 vaccine. Clones were read by immunoSEQ multiplex PCR, and TCRdb kept only the in-frame ones, dropping some. The repertoire holds fewer than 90,000 clones, with around 90% as singletons. The sample was peripheral blood, taken on day 0 of AZD1222 vaccination. The origin of the receptors is an adult in good health.

The CDR3 DNA follows: TGTGCCAGCAGCCGAACCGGGACAGGGACCCCTGAAGCTTTCTTT. It encodes CASSRTGTGTPEAFF. This sequence joins TRBV28 and TRBJ1-1; TRBD1 aligns across 9 bases. The germline CDR1 and CDR2 sequences are MDHEN and SYDVKM. V dropped 6 bases and J dropped 6; count of bases not matched to a gene: 11. There are 15 residues in the CDR3.

The CDR3 DNA sequence: TGTGCCAGCAGTTTCCCTAGCGGGAGGAACACCGGGGAGCTGTTTTTT. It encodes CASSFPSGRNTGELFF. The chain employs TRBV27 and TRBJ2-2, with TRBD2 matching 10 bases. In germline, CDR1 is MNHEY, CDR2 SMNVEV (reference sequence). The CDR3 sequence is 16 residues long. Losses at the gene ends were 3 bases for V and 1 base for J; bases not matched to a gene: 2.

The chain employs TRBV5-1 and TRBJ2-7; possibly TRBD1 or TRBD2 for D (5 bases each). The V gene's germline CDR1 is SGHRS and CDR2 YFSETQ. The V gene lost 0 bases and the J gene lost 3 bases, with 13 bases spanning the gap. CDR3 size: 15 residues. In DNA, the CDR3 is TGCGCCAGCAGCTTGGACCGGGACGGACGCTACGAGCAGTACTTC. Translating gives CASSLDRDGRYEQYF.

This chain uses TRBV30 with TRBJ2-7; D call uncertain. This CDR3 spans 11 amino acids. In germline, CDR1 is GTSNPN, CDR2 SVGIG (reference sequence). The germline V and J ends were trimmed by 1 base and 2 bases, with 3 bases remaining between them. DNA of the CDR3: TGTGCCTGGAGTGGTCCCTACGAGCAGTACTTC. Encoded protein: CAWSGPYEQYF. The full variable domain, rest sourced from reference TRBV30 and TRBJ2-7, is SQTIHQWPATLVQPVGSPLSLECTVEGTSNPNLYWYRQAAGRGLQLLFYSVGIGQISSEVPQNLSASRPQDRQFILSSKKLLLSDSGFYLCAWSGPYEQYFGPGTRLTVT.

J is TRBJ2-3 and V is TRBV5-1; the match to TRBD2 covers 11 bases. CDR1 SGHRS and CDR2 YFSETQ come from the germline V gene. The CDR3 is 16 residues long. The V segment lost 4 bases and the J segment 0 bases; nucleotides outside the gene matches: 4. The CDR3: CASSSTSGRSTDTQYF. CDR3 sequence (DNA): TGCGCCAGCAGCAGCACTAGCGGGAGAAGCACAGATACGCAGTATTTT.

The J gene is TRBJ2-2, the V gene TRBV11-3; no clear D. V gave up 5 bases and J gave up 4 bases, with 14 bases separating them. Looked up from germline, CDR1 is SGHNT and CDR2 is YENEEA. The CDR3 runs to 15 residues. The CDR3: CASSPRAHGTGELFF. CDR3 bases: TGTGCCAGCAGCCCCCGGGCGCACGGCACCGGGGAGCTGTTTTTT.

The J gene is TRBJ2-7, the V gene TRBV7-8, with 9 nucleotides matching TRBD2. Trimming cost V 7 bases and J 0 bases; bases outside gene matches: 4. The CDR3 spans 14 residues. Germline V gene lookup returns CDR1 SGHVS and CDR2 FQNEAQ. The CDR3 loop is CASKRSGSSYEQYF. CDR3 nucleotides: TGTGCCAGCAAGCGTAGCGGGAGCTCCTACGAGCAGTACTTC. Filled out from reference TRBV7-8 and TRBJ2-7, the complete variable domain reads GAGVSQSPRYKVAKRGQDVALRCDPISGHVSLFWYQQALGQGPEFLTYFQNEAQLDKSGLPSDRFFAERPEGSVSTLKIQRTQQEDSAVYLCASKRSGSSYEQYFGPGTRLTVT.

The J gene is TRBJ1-5, the V gene TRBV2; D gene ambiguous. The CDR3 extends over 13 amino acids. V was cut by 1 base and J by 2 bases, with 3 bases left in between. Germline CDR1 SNHLY, CDR2 FYNNEI. The CDR3 is CASSEDGNQPQHF. Here the CDR3 DNA reads TGTGCCAGCAGTGAAGATGGCAATCAGCCCCAGCATTTT.